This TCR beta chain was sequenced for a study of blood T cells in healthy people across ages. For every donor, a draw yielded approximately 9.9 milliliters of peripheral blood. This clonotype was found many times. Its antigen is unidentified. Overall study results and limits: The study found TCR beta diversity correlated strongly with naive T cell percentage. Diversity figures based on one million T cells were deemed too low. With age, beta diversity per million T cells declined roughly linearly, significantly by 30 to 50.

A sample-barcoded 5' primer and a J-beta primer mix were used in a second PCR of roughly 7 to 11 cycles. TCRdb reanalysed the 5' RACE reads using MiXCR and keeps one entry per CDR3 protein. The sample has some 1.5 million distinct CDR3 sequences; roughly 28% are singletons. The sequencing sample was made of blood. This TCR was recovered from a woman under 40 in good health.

CDR3 coding DNA: TGTGCCAGCAGTCCAGGGGGCCTGAACATTCAGTACTTC. It specifies CASSPGGLNIQYF. The chain carries TRBV28 and TRBJ2-4, with 8 bases lining up with TRBD1. In germline, CDR1 is MDHEN, CDR2 SYDVKM. The J segment lost 7 bases and the V segment lost 5 bases, leaving 4 bases of the junction unmatched. This CDR3 has 13 amino acids.